One and the same sample provided the 25 T cell receptor beta chains below, sequenced in a study of technical replicates of blood from four donors. Assay used: immunoSEQ multiplex PCR; TCRdb lists only in-frame clones, some missing. The profile shows more than 90,000 clones, approximately 96% of them singletons. The sequenced sample was T cells isolated from PBMCs. These receptors came from a human donor in good health.

In its sample, this clone was seen once. The chain recombines TRBV7-3 with TRBJ2-5; the D is unclear. V lost 2 bases to trimming and J lost 4 bases, with 8 bases between them. The germline CDR1 and CDR2 sequences are SGHTA and FQGTGA. The CDR3 covers 13 residues. The CDR3 DNA follows: TGTGCCAGCAGCTTAGAGTACGGAGAGACCCAGTACTTC. Protein: CASSLEYGETQYF. Full variable domain (rest looked up from reference TRBV7-3 and TRBJ2-5): GAGVSQTPSNKVTEKGKYVELRCDPISGHTALYWYRQSLGQGPEFLIYFQGTGAADDSGLPNDRFFAVRPEGSVSTLKIQRTERGDSAVYLCASSLEYGETQYFGPGTRLLVL.

The chain links TRBV6-6 to TRBJ1-2, with a possible D match to TRBD1 (5 bases). CDR1 is MNHNY, CDR2 SVGAGI, per germline (reference sequence). The CDR3 contains 15 residues. Trimming cost V 2 bases and J 1 base, with 11 bases left between them. CDR3 loop: CASSYGPTDNYGYTF. CDR3 nucleotide sequence: TGTGCCAGCAGTTACGGGCCGACAGATAACTATGGCTACACCTTC.

This chain joins TRBV27 and TRBJ2-5; D may be TRBD2 (5 bases). The CDR3 loop spans 15 amino acids. With 3 bases removed from V and 4 bases from J, the gap between germline ends came to 15 bases. Germline CDR1 and CDR2: MNHEY and SMNVEV (reference sequence). This CDR3 reads CASSLREASSETQYF. Written as DNA, the CDR3 is TGTGCCAGCAGTTTGCGTGAGGCTAGCTCAGAGACCCAGTACTTC.

This chain joins TRBV7-9 and TRBJ2-1; 7 nucleotides agree with TRBD2. J lost 5 bases, V lost 4 bases, and 5 bases had no gene match. CDR1 and CDR2 (germline): SEHNR, FQNEAQ (reference sequence). The CDR3 is 14 residues long. The chain's CDR3 is CASSWGLADNEQFF. The CDR3 DNA is TGTGCCAGCAGCTGGGGCCTAGCGGACAATGAGCAGTTCTTC.

The chain uses TRBV7-9 and TRBJ1-2; D remains ambiguous. V lost 1 base and J 8 bases, leaving 20 bases between the germline ends. The germline CDR1 and CDR2 sequences are SEHNR and FQNEAQ (reference sequence). The CDR3 loop spans 16 amino acids. The CDR3 DNA follows: TGTGCCAGCAGCTTAGGAGTAGGCGGGCGGGCAACCGGCTACACCTTC. It yields the protein CASSLGVGGRATGYTF.

This chain links TRBV30 with TRBJ2-7; tentative D call: TRBD1 (6 bases). Per germline, CDR1 GTSNPN and CDR2 SVGIG (reference sequence). This CDR3 contains 13 residues. Deletions cut 0 bases from V and 2 bases from J, with 8 bases between. The CDR3 region is CAWSVGQTYEQYF. CDR3 nucleotides: TGTGCCTGGAGTGTAGGACAGACCTACGAGCAGTACTTC.

This clone was observed once. The V call is TRBV7-2, the J call TRBJ2-3; the match to TRBD2 covers 8 bases. With 6 bases clipped from V and 2 bases from J, the junction kept 7 bases outside the gene matches. This CDR3 has 15 amino acids. Germline V gene sequence: CDR1 SGHTA, CDR2 FQGNSA. CDR3 residues: CASRAPGGYTDTQYF. DNA for the CDR3: TGTGCCAGCAGAGCCCCGGGGGGGTACACAGATACGCAGTATTTT.

This chain joins TRBV9 and TRBJ1-2; D gene ambiguous. Per the germline V gene, CDR1 is SGDLS and CDR2 is YYNGEE. Trimming left V 0 bases short and J 4 bases short, with 10 bases between. The length of the CDR3 is 14 residues. CDR3 in amino acids: CASSVEYGGYGYTF. The CDR3 DNA is TGTGCCAGCAGCGTAGAGTACGGAGGCTATGGCTACACCTTC.

J is TRBJ1-2 and V is TRBV27, with D possibly matching TRBD1 (5 bases). This CDR3 contains 13 residues. Germline values: CDR1 MNHEY, CDR2 SMNVEV (reference sequence). The V gene lost 6 bases and the J gene lost 5 bases, with 13 bases spanning the gap. CDR3 region: CASRPRGIYGYTF. CDR3 DNA: TGTGCCAGCAGACCCCGGGGGATATATGGCTACACCTTC.

The rearrangement links TRBV7-9 to TRBJ2-2, with a weak D call TRBD1 (6 bases). CDR1 and CDR2 (germline): SEHNR, FQNEAQ (reference sequence). The CDR3 length is 15 residues. V was cut by 6 bases and J by 1 base, with 12 bases left in between. In nucleotides, the CDR3 is TGTGCCAGCAGGGACCAGGGGAGGAACACCGGGGAGCTGTTTTTT. Translating gives CASRDQGRNTGELFF.

This clone has just a few counts. The gene calls are TRBV18 and TRBJ1-4; D not resolved. Germline V gives CDR1 KGHSH, CDR2 LQKENI. CDR3 length: 13 residues. Trimming stripped 0 bases from V and 11 bases from J, with 10 bases between. Here the CDR3 DNA reads TGTGCCAGCTCACCACCGTCACTCTTGAAACTGTTTTTT. Its protein is CASSPPSLLKLFF.

This chain connects TRBV27 to TRBJ2-1; D remains ambiguous. CDR3 length: 13 residues. V dropped 0 bases and J dropped 9 bases, with 9 bases sitting between them. Germline CDR1 reads MNHEY; CDR2 reads SMNVEV (reference sequence). CDR3: CASSLSVRLEQFF. CDR3 in DNA: TGTGCCAGCAGTTTATCGGTGCGGCTTGAGCAGTTCTTC.

The chain employs TRBV11-3 and TRBJ2-7; 12 nucleotides line up with TRBD1. In germline, CDR1 is SGHNT, CDR2 YENEEA. Trimming cost V 3 bases and J 6 bases; bases outside gene matches: 12. CDR3 length equals 17 residues. Written as DNA, the CDR3 is TGTGCCAGCAGCTTCCGGGACAGGGGGCAAGGGGTACCCGAGCAGTACTTC. It translates to CASSFRDRGQGVPEQYF.

V and J are TRBV18 and TRBJ1-2; the match to TRBD1 covers 7 bases. Germline V gene sequence: CDR1 KGHSH, CDR2 LQKENI. With V trimmed by 1 base and J by 7 bases, 6 bases remained unmatched. The CDR3 consists of 14 residues. The CDR3 loop is CASSPQDRESGYTF. CDR3 nucleotides: TGTGCCAGCTCACCACAAGACAGGGAGAGTGGCTACACCTTC.

The chain carries TRBV4-1 and TRBJ2-1, with 7 bases matching TRBD1. The CDR3 runs to 11 residues. V lost 4 bases, J lost 13 bases, and 4 bases stayed unmatched. CDR1 and CDR2 from the germline V gene are MGHRA and YSYEKL. The CDR3 region is CASSRDSQQFF. The DNA for the CDR3 is TGCGCCAGCAGCCGGGACAGTCAACAGTTCTTC.

This clone occurred a few times. The rearrangement links TRBV2 to TRBJ1-1; D is perhaps TRBD1 (5 bases). From germline, CDR1 is SNHLY and CDR2 FYNNEI. CDR3 length: 12 residues. V gave up 9 bases and J gave up 6 bases, with 14 bases separating them. CDR3 bases: TGTGCCAGTCAGGGCACCAACGCTGAAGCTTTCTTT. Residues: CASQGTNAEAFF.

The V gene is TRBV11-2, the J gene TRBJ1-1; 8 bases match TRBD1. The trim removed 1 base at V and 2 bases at J, leaving 0 bases unmatched. The CDR3 spans 14 residues. Germline V gives CDR1 SGHAT, CDR2 FQNNGV. The CDR3 here is CASSLAGGNTEAFF. CDR3 in DNA: TGTGCCAGCAGCTTAGCAGGGGGCAACACTGAAGCTTTCTTT.

The DNA of the CDR3 is TGTGCCAGCAGCTTGGCAGGTAGCACTGAAGCTTTCTTT. Residues: CASSLAGSTEAFF. This rearrangement joins TRBV5-6 to TRBJ1-1; D remains ambiguous. Trimming took 0 bases from V and 4 from J, leaving 7 bases between them. Germline V gives CDR1 SGHDT, CDR2 YYEEEE. This CDR3 comprises 13 residues.

The V call is TRBV5-6, the J call TRBJ2-5; the match to TRBD1 covers 7 bases. With 4 bases clipped from V and 4 bases from J, the junction kept 4 bases outside the gene matches. Germline V CDR1 and CDR2: SGHDT, YYEEEE. CDR3 length equals 13 residues. The CDR3 spells CASSKTGVETQYF. CDR3 nucleotide sequence: TGTGCCAGCAGCAAAACAGGGGTAGAGACCCAGTACTTC.

The J gene is TRBJ2-6, the V gene TRBV29-1; no firm D call. This CDR3 has 17 residues. The germline V gene has CDR1 SQVTM and CDR2 ANQGSEA. V dropped 7 bases and J dropped 0 bases, with 19 bases sitting between them. Written as DNA, the CDR3 is TGCAGCGCTGATATCGGTTTCGAAAGCTCTGGGGCCAACGTCCTGACTTTC. This translates into CSADIGFESSGANVLTF. The full variable domain, rest sourced from reference TRBV29-1 and TRBJ2-6, is SAVISQKPSRDICQRGTSLTIQCQVDSQVTMMFWYRQQPGQSLTLIATANQGSEATYESGFVIDKFPISRPNLTFSTLTVSNMSPEDSSIYLCSADIGFESSGANVLTFGAGSRLTVL.

This chain uses TRBV7-6 with TRBJ2-3, with 7 positions matching TRBD1. This CDR3 has 14 residues. The V segment lost 5 bases and the J segment 2 bases; nucleotides outside the gene matches: 4. Germline V lookup: CDR1 SGHVS, CDR2 FNYEAQ. The CDR3 region is CASSLTGDTDTQYF. CDR3 in DNA: TGTGCCAGCAGCCTCACAGGGGACACAGATACGCAGTATTTT.

This CDR3 reads CASSRGTGGRSEAFF. CDR3 bases: TGTGCCAGCAGCCGAGGGACAGGAGGGAGGTCTGAAGCTTTCTTT. This sequence joins TRBV6-5 and TRBJ1-1, with TRBD1 matching 8 bases. V gave up 6 bases and J gave up 6 bases; unmatched junction bases: 12. Germline V lookup: CDR1 MNHEY, CDR2 SVGAGI. This CDR3 region has 15 residues.

In this sample, this clone turned up once. The chain combines TRBV28 with TRBJ2-5; TRBD1 matches 9 bases. This CDR3 region has 11 residues. Germline assignment: CDR1 MDHEN and CDR2 SYDVKM. The trim removed 4 bases at V and 13 bases at J, leaving 4 bases unmatched. CDR3 sequence (DNA): TGTGCCAGCAGTTACAGGGGGCGCCGGTACTTC. Translating gives CASSYRGRRYF.

The V call is TRBV28, the J call TRBJ2-5; 9 bases align to TRBD1. The CDR3 consists of 15 residues. Germline CDR1 and CDR2: MDHEN and SYDVKM. J lost 3 bases, V lost 5 bases, and 7 bases had no gene match. The chain's CDR3 is CASSLRQGVEETQYF. The DNA for the CDR3 is TGTGCCAGCAGTCTCCGACAGGGGGTCGAAGAGACCCAGTACTTC.

This clone was recorded a few times. The chain links TRBV30 to TRBJ2-3, with no clear D. The CDR3 is made up of 12 amino acids. Germline CDR1 GTSNPN, CDR2 SVGIG (reference sequence). Trimming left V 0 bases short and J 6 bases short, with 7 bases between. The CDR3: CAWSVQWDTQYF. The CDR3 DNA follows: TGTGCCTGGAGTGTACAGTGGGATACGCAGTATTTT.